Below, 31 T cell receptor beta chains from the same sample are listed, as sequenced in a study of blood T cell repertoires in COVID-19. Sequenced by immunoSEQ multiplex PCR; TCRdb stores in-frame clones only, minus some. This table has fewer than 150,000 clones, about four fifths appearing once. Sequenced: peripheral blood. The origin of the receptors is a human donor in a cohort sampled during active COVID-19.

The J gene is TRBJ1-1, the V gene TRBV6-2 or TRBV6-3; the D is unclear. Germline lookup yields CDR1 MNHEY and CDR2 SVGEGT. Trimming left V 3 bases short and J 3 bases short, with 14 bases between. This CDR3 has 15 amino acids. The CDR3: CASSYQRGVHTEAFF. As DNA, the CDR3 is TGTGCCAGCAGTTATCAGCGCGGGGTTCACACTGAAGCTTTCTTT.

The V and J genes are TRBV27 and TRBJ1-1; maybe TRBD1 (6 bases). Germline V CDR1 and CDR2: MNHEY, SMNVEV (reference sequence). The CDR3 extends over 15 amino acids. V lost 0 bases and J 5 bases, leaving 13 bases between the germline ends. Here the CDR3 DNA reads TGTGCCAGCAGTTTATCGTTAGTGGGGGCGACTGAAGCTTTCTTT. Its protein product is CASSLSLVGATEAFF.

The J gene is TRBJ1-1, the V gene TRBV6-5; 7 nucleotides align to TRBD1. CDR1 MNHEY and CDR2 SVGAGI come from the germline V gene. V gave up 7 bases and J gave up 3 bases; unmatched junction bases: 8. The CDR3 runs to 14 residues. The DNA of the CDR3 is TGTGCCAGCACCCCAGGGACAGTCGACACTGAAGCTTTCTTT. Its protein product is CASTPGTVDTEAFF.

This chain uses TRBV12-3 or TRBV12-4 with TRBJ1-1; D is uncertain. The CDR3 is 13 residues long. V was shortened by 5 bases and J by 1 base, with 8 bases between the two germline ends. CDR3 residues: CASSENRNTEAFF. As DNA, the CDR3 is TGTGCCAGCAGTGAGAACAGGAACACTGAAGCTTTCTTT.

The gene calls are TRBV6-5 and TRBJ1-1, with a weak D call TRBD1 (5 bases). Germline V lookup: CDR1 MNHEY, CDR2 SVGAGI. The CDR3 runs to 15 residues. The V end was cut by 6 bases, the J end by 10 bases, with 24 bases between. This CDR3 reads CASSPIFGQGNRAFF. CDR3 DNA sequence: TGTGCCAGCAGCCCCATTTTCGGCCAGGGAAATCGAGCTTTCTTT.

V is TRBV5-1 and J is TRBJ2-7; 8 bases are a match to TRBD2. The CDR3 consists of 15 residues. Germline V lookup: CDR1 SGHRS, CDR2 YFSETQ. The V gene end was trimmed by 0 bases and the J gene end by 2 bases; junction bases not matched to a gene: 4. DNA of the CDR3: TGCGCCAGCAGCTTGGGTTTCGGGGGGGCCTACGAGCAGTACTTC. Translated, it gives CASSLGFGGAYEQYF.

The chain links TRBV5-1 to TRBJ2-5; a weak D match, TRBD2 (6 bases). The CDR3 contains 14 residues. V gave up 3 bases and J gave up 2 bases, with 11 bases separating them. The germline V gene has CDR1 SGHRS and CDR2 YFSETQ. CDR3 bases: TGCGCCAGCAGCTCCCGGGAGCCGCAAGAGACCCAGTACTTC. Protein: CASSSREPQETQYF.

The chain recombines TRBV9 with TRBJ2-1, with D maybe TRBD2 (6 bases). Germline values: CDR1 SGDLS, CDR2 YYNGEE. The V gene lost 4 bases and the J gene lost 10 bases, with 24 bases spanning the gap. The CDR3 totals 16 residues. CDR3 nucleotides: TGTGCCAGCAGCAGAGATCCGCGGACTATCGAAGGGGAGCAGTTCTTC. It translates to CASSRDPRTIEGEQFF.

This chain uses TRBV9 with TRBJ2-3; D unclear. Trimming took off 2 bases at V and 1 base at J, with 11 bases between the two ends. The CDR3 covers 15 residues. Germline V gene data show CDR1 as SGDLS and CDR2 as YYNGEE. The CDR3 coding sequence is TGTGCCAGCAGCGTCAGTGGCCTCCGCACAGATACGCAGTATTTT. This codes for CASSVSGLRTDTQYF. Looking up the rest from reference TRBV9 and TRBJ2-3 gives the full variable domain: DSGVTQTPKHLITATGQRVTLRCSPRSGDLSVYWYQQSLDQGLQFLIQYYNGEERAKGNILERFSAQQFPDLHSELNLSSLELGDSALYFCASSVSGLRTDTQYFGPGTRLTVL.

The V gene is TRBV4-1, the J gene TRBJ2-1; D may be TRBD1 (6 bases). With 0 bases removed from V and 6 bases from J, the gap between germline ends came to 12 bases. The CDR3 is made up of 15 amino acids. Germline V gene sequence: CDR1 MGHRA, CDR2 YSYEKL. Here the CDR3 DNA reads TGCGCCAGCAGCCAAGATCCGGACAGTTTCAATGAGCAGTTCTTC. This codes for CASSQDPDSFNEQFF.

The chain joins TRBV28 to TRBJ1-4, with D perhaps TRBD1 (5 bases). Germline V gene data show CDR1 as MDHEN and CDR2 as SYDVKM. The CDR3 loop spans 12 amino acids. V lost 3 bases, J lost 8 bases, and 7 bases lay in between. The CDR3 sequence is CASSLQGEKLFF. CDR3 nucleotide sequence: TGTGCCAGCAGTTTGCAGGGAGAAAAACTGTTTTTT.

CDR3 region: CASSGTGVRNQPQHF. The DNA of the CDR3 is TGTGCCAGTAGCGGGACAGGGGTGAGGAATCAGCCCCAGCATTTT. The rearrangement joins TRBV6-5 to TRBJ1-5, with 10 nucleotides matching TRBD1. Per germline, CDR1 MNHEY and CDR2 SVGAGI. This CDR3 is 15 amino acids long. The junction had 9 bases not matched to a gene; V was cut back by 9 bases and J by 4 bases.

This clone has only a few counts. The CDR3 DNA reads as TGTGCCAGCAGATCCGACAGGAACTATGGCTACACCTTC. Translating gives CASRSDRNYGYTF. J is TRBJ1-2 and V is TRBV5-4; perhaps TRBD1 as D (6 bases). V was clipped by 5 bases and J by 2 bases, with 10 bases between them. The V gene's germline CDR1 is SGHNT and CDR2 YYREEE (reference sequence). There are 13 residues in the CDR3.

The chain combines TRBV5-6 with TRBJ1-1; D gene unclear. Trimming removed 0 bases at V and 1 base at J, with 10 bases between. This CDR3 has 15 amino acids. Germline lookup yields CDR1 SGHDT and CDR2 YYEEEE. Here the CDR3 reads CASSLAPTRNTEAFF. CDR3 bases: TGTGCCAGCAGCTTGGCCCCCACTCGGAACACTGAAGCTTTCTTT.

This chain uses TRBV5-1 with TRBJ2-7; D is possibly TRBD1 (6 bases). V lost 0 bases to trimming and J lost 6 bases, with 19 bases between them. Germline V lookup: CDR1 SGHRS, CDR2 YFSETQ. The CDR3 has 16 amino acids. The DNA of the CDR3 is TGCGCCAGCAGCTTGGGTGGTGGGCAGGGGTCGGCCGAGCAGTACTTC. Translating it yields CASSLGGGQGSAEQYF.

The count of this clone is one. The chain joins TRBV7-3 to TRBJ1-6; D gene unclear. The germline V gene encodes CDR1 SGHTA and CDR2 FQGTGA. Trimming left V 2 bases short and J 6 bases short, with 5 bases between. This CDR3 is 13 amino acids long. The CDR3 nucleotides are TGTGCCAGCAGCTTACAGGCTAATTCACCCCTCCACTTT. This codes for CASSLQANSPLHF.

The V gene is TRBV2, the J gene TRBJ1-2; 10 nucleotides line up with TRBD1. Germline loops: CDR1 SNHLY, CDR2 FYNNEI. Trimming at V came to 6 bases and at J to 3 bases, leaving 7 bases not matched to a gene. CDR3 length equals 15 residues. This CDR3 is CASSGPDRGDYGYTF. In nucleotides, the CDR3 is TGTGCCAGCAGCGGACCGGACAGGGGGGACTATGGCTACACCTTC.

The J gene is TRBJ2-1, the V gene TRBV4-1; D may be TRBD1 (5 bases). Trimming took 3 bases from V and 7 from J, leaving 10 bases between them. The length of the CDR3 is 13 residues. Looked up from germline, CDR1 is MGHRA and CDR2 is YSYEKL. In DNA, the CDR3 is TGCGCCAGCAGCCAGGCAGGGTGGAATGAGCAGTTCTTC. It codes for CASSQAGWNEQFF.

The chain combines TRBV5-6 with TRBJ2-3, with D unresolved. Germline CDR1 SGHDT, CDR2 YYEEEE. The CDR3 runs 13 residues. Trimming left V 3 bases short and J 0 bases short, with 5 bases between. CDR3 sequence reads: CASSSSSTDTQYF. The CDR3 DNA is TGTGCCAGCAGCTCGTCTAGCACAGATACGCAGTATTTT.

The chain joins TRBV24-1 to TRBJ2-1, with D perhaps matching TRBD1 (6 bases). The ends were cut back, 5 bases at V and 3 bases at J, with 13 bases in the middle. The CDR3 totals 15 residues. Germline V gene sequence: CDR1 KGHDR, CDR2 SFDVKD. The CDR3 loop reads CATSGNPGHYNEQFF. Written as DNA, the CDR3 is TGTGCCACCAGTGGCAATCCGGGACACTACAATGAGCAGTTCTTC.

The CDR3 region is CASSLVGAGGPGDTQYF. The CDR3 bases are TGTGCCAGCAGCTTAGTGGGGGCGGGGGGGCCCGGGGATACGCAGTATTTT. The V gene is TRBV7-2, the J gene TRBJ2-3, with 9 bases lining up with TRBD2. Unmatched junction bases numbered 11, after V lost 1 base and J lost 6 bases. The CDR3 contains 17 residues. The germline CDR1 and CDR2 sequences are SGHTA and FQGNSA.

The J gene is TRBJ1-1, the V gene TRBV4-1; a weak D match, TRBD1 (6 bases). The length of the CDR3 is 13 residues. The V gene lost 4 bases and the J gene lost 8 bases, with 14 bases spanning the gap. The V gene's germline CDR1 is MGHRA and CDR2 YSYEKL. This chain's CDR3 is CASSPNNRAEAFF. The CDR3 DNA follows: TGCGCCAGCAGCCCGAACAACAGGGCCGAAGCTTTCTTT.

The rearrangement links TRBV5-1 to TRBJ1-4, with 9 bases that match TRBD1. The CDR3 spans 16 residues. After removal of 4 bases from V and 1 base from J, the junction contained 5 bases not matched to a gene. CDR1 is SGHRS and CDR2 is YFSETQ in the germline V gene. CDR3 loop: CASSPEGQGTNEKLFF. Written as DNA, the CDR3 is TGCGCCAGCAGCCCTGAGGGACAGGGAACTAATGAAAAACTGTTTTTT.

The CDR3: CASRPAQGAQGNTIYF. Written as DNA, the CDR3 is TGTGCCAGCAGGCCGGCGCAGGGGGCACAAGGAAACACCATATATTTT. This chain uses TRBV7-2 with TRBJ1-3, with TRBD1 identical over 8 bases. Losses at the gene ends were 6 bases for V and 4 bases for J; bases not matched to a gene: 11. The CDR3 extends over 16 amino acids. Germline values: CDR1 SGHTA, CDR2 FQGNSA. Complete variable domain (other parts from reference TRBV7-2 and TRBJ1-3): GAGVSQSPSNKVTEKGKDVELRCDPISGHTALYWYRQSLGQGLEFLIYFQGNSAPDKSGLPSDRFSAERTGGSVSTLTIQRTQQEDSAVYLCASRPAQGAQGNTIYFGEGSWLTVV.

This clone was observed a few times. V is TRBV10-2 and J is TRBJ2-1; 8 bases map to TRBD2. V shed 2 bases and J 6 bases; nucleotides not matched to a gene: 6. The CDR3 has 15 residues. Germline CDR1 reads WSHSY; CDR2 reads SAAADI. The CDR3 protein is CASSEGAGVPNEQFF. CDR3 nucleotide sequence: TGCGCCAGCAGTGAGGGAGCGGGGGTGCCCAATGAGCAGTTCTTC.

A single count supports this clone. This chain uses TRBV10-2 with TRBJ2-7; D is possibly TRBD2 (7 bases). This CDR3 contains 16 residues. CDR1 WSHSY and CDR2 SAAADI come from the germline V gene. Deletions cut 0 bases from V and 4 bases from J, with 16 bases between. The CDR3 region has the DNA TGCGCCAGCAGTGAGTCGGGGCGTCGGGGGGCTTACGAGCAGTACTTC. Residues: CASSESGRRGAYEQYF.

The rearrangement links TRBV4-1 to TRBJ2-3; TRBD1 might be the D (6 bases). Germline V lookup: CDR1 MGHRA, CDR2 YSYEKL. The CDR3 covers 14 residues. Trimming took 4 bases from V and 4 from J, leaving 12 bases between them. In DNA form, the CDR3 reads TGCGCCAGCAGCCGCTACAGGGCCCCAGATACGCAGTATTTT. Its protein is CASSRYRAPDTQYF.

This chain connects TRBV10-2 to TRBJ1-1, with D unclear. Germline loops: CDR1 WSHSY, CDR2 SAAADI. The CDR3 runs to 14 residues. Deletions cut 0 bases from V and 4 bases from J, with 9 bases between. The CDR3 region has the DNA TGCGCCAGCAGTGAGTCGCCTCGGTTCACTGAAGCTTTCTTT. This gives the protein CASSESPRFTEAFF.

The rearrangement links TRBV6-5 to TRBJ1-4; 8 bases agree with TRBD1. The CDR3 runs 14 residues. V dropped 4 bases and J dropped 5; count of bases not matched to a gene: 3. The germline CDR1 and CDR2 sequences are MNHEY and SVGAGI. The CDR3 DNA follows: TGTGCCAGCAGTTCACAGGGGGGGAATGAAAAACTGTTTTTT. It codes for CASSSQGGNEKLFF.

The gene calls are TRBV11-2 and TRBJ2-5; D possibly corresponds to TRBD2 (6 bases). Germline CDR1 reads SGHAT; CDR2 reads FQNNGV. The CDR3 is 16 residues long. Between the trimmed V and J ends, which lost 6 bases and 3 bases, there was a span of 20 bases. CDR3 protein: CASRTAGRGLKETQYF. The CDR3 DNA reads TGTGCCAGCAGAACGGCCGGCCGGGGGTTAAAAGAGACCCAGTACTTC.

V and J are TRBV2 and TRBJ2-7; 9 positions match TRBD2. Germline CDR1 is SNHLY and CDR2 is FYNNEI. Trimming removed 6 bases from V and 4 bases from J; junction bases left unmatched: 4. The CDR3 consists of 13 residues. The CDR3 nucleotides are TGTGCCAGCAGGCGGGGGGGCAGTTACGAGCAGTACTTC. Translating gives CASRRGGSYEQYF.